The sequence of this T cell receptor (beta chain) was determined in a study of regulatory T cells in long-lasting Graves disease. Study conclusions and caveats: Persistent patients had more shared public clonotypes (about 2,800) than new patients (around 950).

Stated time point: newly diagnosed GD, antithyroid drugs for less than 3 months. Isolated PBMC RNA provided the starting material for the TCR library. Many counts were recorded for this clonotype. Antigen specificity is unknown. Investigators prepared the TCR beta libraries by applying iRepertoire HTBI primers and Arm-PCR of CDR3 regions. MiXCR was run by TCRdb on the multiplex PCR reads, yielding one entry per CDR3 protein. This table holds about 540,000 distinct CDR3 sequences, about 14% found once. A further study also used this sample, focusing on T cells in Graves' hyperthyroidism and ophthalmopathy.

The receptor's source is a young man with Graves disease. The source was peripheral blood mononuclear cells (PBMCs), collected at new diagnosis, from a patient treated with antithyroid drugs.

In DNA, the CDR3 is TGCAGCGTTGAAGATCCGGACACAGATACGCAGTATTTT. It encodes CSVEDPDTDTQYF. The chain recombines TRBV29-1 with TRBJ2-3; D is uncertain. The V end lost 0 bases, the J end lost 2 bases, and 6 bases lay between the germline ends. Germline V gene lookup returns CDR1 SQVTM and CDR2 ANQGSEA. CDR3 length: 13 amino acids.